The 27 T cell receptor beta chains below all came from one sample that was sequenced in a study of cytomegalovirus exposure and HLA in healthy donors. It was with 60 Vbeta and 13 Jbeta primers that the PCR ran. Only in-frame clones appear in the TCRdb table, and some are missing; sequencing was by immunoSEQ multiplex PCR. The sample yields 150,000 to 200,000 clones, roughly 75% seen once. What was sequenced was PBMCs. The receptors shown here come from a man aged 40-55 years in good health and CMV-seronegative.

V usage is TRBV21-1 and J usage is TRBJ2-5; the table's D call, TRBD1, was not checked against the DNA. TRBV21-1 represents a pseudogene. This CDR3 has 16 amino acids. CDR3 protein: CASSKGPVGAQETQYF. CDR3 sequence (DNA): TGTGCCAGCAGCAAAGGACCCGTGGGGGCACAAGAGACCCAGTACTTC.

Regarding this clone: The junction and the germline gene differ at one end; a read error may be behind it. This chain joins TRBV7-9 and TRBJ2-5, with 14 bases that match TRBD2. The CDR3 covers 15 residues. The germline V gene encodes CDR1 SEHNR and CDR2 FQNEAQ (reference sequence). In DNA, the CDR3 is TGTGCCAGCAGAAGGACTAGCGGGAGGAAAGAGACCCAATACTTC. This codes for CASRRTSGRKETQYF.

The genes are TRBV30 and TRBJ2-2, with 12 bases that match TRBD2. Germline V CDR1 and CDR2: GTSNPN, SVGIG (reference sequence). The J segment lost 0 bases and the V segment lost 4 bases, leaving 9 bases of the junction unmatched. There are 18 residues in the CDR3. This CDR3 is CAWMTTSGGFANTGELFF. In nucleotides, the CDR3 is TGTGCCTGGATGACGACTAGCGGGGGCTTCGCGAACACCGGGGAGCTGTTTTTT.

The rearrangement links TRBV9 to TRBJ1-1; D ambiguous. V lost 2 bases to trimming and J lost 3 bases, with 11 bases between them. CDR1 and CDR2 from the germline V gene are SGDLS and YYNGEE. The CDR3 is 14 amino acids. The CDR3 spells CASSVSPSDTEAFF. The CDR3 coding sequence is TGTGCCAGCAGCGTCTCCCCCTCGGACACTGAAGCTTTCTTT.

The chain recombines TRBV5-1 with TRBJ2-3; 10 nucleotides align to TRBD2. CDR3 length: 15 amino acids. CDR1 is SGHRS and CDR2 is YFSETQ in the germline V gene. J gave up 4 bases and V 1 base, and 3 bases lay outside the gene matches. CDR3 sequence (DNA): TGCGCCAGCAGCTTGCCCAGCGGGAGGGCAGATACGCAGTATTTT. Translating it yields CASSLPSGRADTQYF.

The gene calls are TRBV4-1 and TRBJ2-5; TRBD2 aligns across 8 bases. Germline lookup yields CDR1 MGHRA and CDR2 YSYEKL. The CDR3 is made up of 16 amino acids. Germline trimming cut 0 bases from V and 5 bases from J; bases unmatched to any gene: 8. The CDR3 DNA reads TGCGCCAGCAGCCAAGACGGGACTAGACGGGAGGAGACCCAGTACTTC. Its translation: CASSQDGTRREETQYF.

On this clone: Other DNA sequences from this sample encode an identical CDR3 as well. The chain links TRBV4-3 to TRBJ2-7, with 7 bases that match TRBD1. Germline trimming cut 0 bases from V and 0 bases from J; bases unmatched to any gene: 2. Germline-derived CDR1 and CDR2 are LGHNA and YSLEER. The CDR3 is 15 residues long. CDR3 residues: CASSQDRGFSYEQYF. The CDR3, as DNA: TGCGCCAGCAGCCAAGACAGGGGGTTCTCCTACGAGCAGTACTTC.

This clone appeared once. J is TRBJ1-6 and V is TRBV10-3, with D possibly being TRBD1 (6 bases). Germline V gene lookup returns CDR1 ENHRY and CDR2 SYGVKD. There are 16 residues in the CDR3. V was cut by 0 bases and J by 7 bases, with 13 bases left in between. For the CDR3, the DNA is TGTGCCATCAGTGAGTCTCCGACAGGCTACAATTCACCCCTCCACTTT. Translated: CAISESPTGYNSPLHF.

The chain carries TRBV19 and TRBJ2-3; TRBD2 is a possible D gene (6 bases). Germline loops: CDR1 LNHDA, CDR2 SQIVND (reference sequence). Deletions cut 1 base from V and 2 bases from J, with 13 bases between. This CDR3 has 16 amino acids. This CDR3 is CASSIAPGLNTDTQYF. As DNA, the CDR3 is TGTGCCAGTAGTATAGCTCCGGGACTGAACACAGATACGCAGTATTTT.

This chain links TRBV6-5 with TRBJ2-1; tentative D call: TRBD2 (6 bases). The germline CDR1 and CDR2 sequences are MNHEY and SVGAGI. The ends were cut back, 6 bases at V and 6 bases at J, with 18 bases in the middle. This CDR3 region has 15 residues. CDR3 in DNA: TGTGCCAGCAGCAATATCCGAGCCGGGAGCAATGAGCAGTTCTTC. This codes for CASSNIRAGSNEQFF.

The chain carries TRBV10-1 and TRBJ2-7; 10 bases agree with TRBD1. Germline lookup yields CDR1 WNHNN and CDR2 SYGVQD (reference sequence). This CDR3 contains 12 residues. V gave up 6 bases and J gave up 7 bases; unmatched junction bases: 3. The DNA for the CDR3 is TGCGCCAGCAGCCGGACAGGGGGGGAGCAGTACTTC. Its translation is CASSRTGGEQYF.

The chain uses TRBV19 and TRBJ2-7; 7 bases are a match to TRBD1. Germline V lookup: CDR1 LNHDA, CDR2 SQIVND (reference sequence). V was pared by 5 bases and J by 7 bases, with 17 bases of the junction left unmatched. The CDR3 has 16 residues. The CDR3 protein is CASSAWNRGQLREQYF. CDR3 sequence (DNA): TGTGCCAGTAGTGCGTGGAACAGGGGCCAGCTACGAGAGCAGTACTTC.

V gene TRBV4-1 combines with J gene TRBJ1-2; tentatively, D is TRBD1 (6 bases). V was shortened by 3 bases and J by 2 bases, with 10 bases between the two germline ends. CDR1 is MGHRA and CDR2 is YSYEKL in the germline V gene. The CDR3 spans 14 residues. This chain's CDR3 is CASSQTGFNYGYTF. CDR3 nucleotide sequence: TGCGCCAGCAGCCAGACAGGATTCAACTATGGCTACACCTTC.

DNA for the CDR3: TGTGCCAGCAGCTTGTTTTTGGGGAGTAATTCACCCCTCCACTTT. It is translated as CASSLFLGSNSPLHF. The gene calls are TRBV7-2 and TRBJ1-6; the D is unclear. CDR3 length equals 15 residues. Germline CDR1 is SGHTA and CDR2 is FQGNSA. The germline V and J ends were trimmed by 3 bases and 6 bases, with 12 bases remaining between them.

This clone was counted a single time. This chain uses TRBV7-9 with TRBJ1-1; 8 nucleotides line up with TRBD1. Germline trimming cut 0 bases from V and 6 bases from J; bases unmatched to any gene: 6. Germline assignment: CDR1 SEHNR and CDR2 FQNEAQ (reference sequence). The CDR3 contains 15 residues. The CDR3 is CASSLAPDRGSEAFF. Written as DNA, the CDR3 is TGTGCCAGCAGCTTAGCCCCTGACAGGGGATCTGAAGCTTTCTTT. The whole variable domain, remainder taken from reference TRBV7-9 and TRBJ1-1, is DTGVSQNPRHKITKRGQNVTFRCDPISEHNRLYWYRQTLGQGPEFLTYFQNEAQLEKSRLLSDRFSAERPKGSFSTLEIQRTEQGDSAMYLCASSLAPDRGSEAFFGQGTRLTVV.

The rearrangement links TRBV5-6 to TRBJ2-3; tentatively, D is TRBD2 (6 bases). Germline V CDR1 and CDR2: SGHDT, YYEEEE. Trimming pared 6 bases from V and 1 base from J, leaving 15 bases between. The length of the CDR3 is 15 residues. The CDR3 here is CASTSRGGRTDTQYF. The CDR3 nucleotides are TGTGCCAGCACCTCGCGGGGTGGGCGCACAGATACGCAGTATTTT.

V gene TRBV5-5 combines with J gene TRBJ2-5; possible D gene TRBD1, 5 bases. Germline lookup yields CDR1 SGHKS and CDR2 YYEKEE (reference sequence). V was trimmed by 5 bases and J by 9 bases, leaving 14 bases between them. The CDR3 consists of 12 residues. CDR3 in amino acids: CASSRTRAAQYF. CDR3 sequence (DNA): TGTGCCAGCAGTCGGACCAGGGCGGCCCAGTACTTC.

The CDR3 reads CASSQDGQSTEAFF. The CDR3 nucleotides read TGCGCCAGCAGCCAAGATGGGCAATCCACTGAAGCTTTCTTT. The chain has TRBV4-1 and TRBJ1-1; unclear D gene. The CDR3 runs 14 residues. Germline-derived CDR1 and CDR2 are MGHRA and YSYEKL. Deletions cut 0 bases from V and 4 bases from J, with 9 bases between.

Note on this clone: In the same sample, other DNA sequences code for this CDR3. The V gene is TRBV27, the J gene TRBJ1-6; 8 bases are shared with TRBD1. The CDR3 runs to 14 residues. Losses at the gene ends were 2 bases for V and 7 bases for J; bases not matched to a gene: 1. CDR1 is MNHEY and CDR2 is SMNVEV in the germline V gene (reference sequence). The CDR3 protein is CASSLRQGNSPLHF. In DNA, the CDR3 is TGTGCCAGCAGTTTAAGACAGGGGAATTCACCCCTCCACTTT.

The rearrangement joins TRBV27 to TRBJ1-6, with TRBD1 matching over 8 bases. Germline V CDR1 and CDR2: MNHEY, SMNVEV (reference sequence). V lost 4 bases, J lost 7 bases, and 6 bases stayed unmatched. This CDR3 has 15 residues. CDR3 DNA: TGTGCCAGCAGTTACTCCAGGGGGCTGAATTCACCCCTCCACTTT. It specifies CASSYSRGLNSPLHF.

CDR3 sequence reads: CASSKGQTLAKNIQYF. The CDR3, as DNA: TGTGCCAGCAGTAAGGGGCAGACCTTAGCCAAAAACATTCAGTACTTC. V gene TRBV27 combines with J gene TRBJ2-4, with D tentatively TRBD1 (5 bases). Germline V gene lookup returns CDR1 MNHEY and CDR2 SMNVEV (reference sequence). The CDR3 length is 16 residues. The V end lost 5 bases, the J end lost 0 bases, and 14 bases lay between the germline ends.

V is TRBV7-9 and J is TRBJ2-7, with D hard to call. The CDR3 has 13 amino acids. Germline values: CDR1 SEHNR, CDR2 FQNEAQ (reference sequence). V was trimmed by 1 base and J by 2 bases, leaving 6 bases between them. CDR3: CASSLVAAYEQYF. CDR3 coding DNA: TGTGCCAGCAGCTTAGTGGCAGCCTACGAGCAGTACTTC. Full variable domain (remainder filled in from reference TRBV7-9 and TRBJ2-7): DTGVSQNPRHKITKRGQNVTFRCDPISEHNRLYWYRQTLGQGPEFLTYFQNEAQLEKSRLLSDRFSAERPKGSFSTLEIQRTEQGDSAMYLCASSLVAAYEQYFGPGTRLTVT.

V usage is TRBV7-2 and J usage is TRBJ2-7; D is possibly TRBD1 (5 bases). The CDR3 has 16 residues. Germline V gene data show CDR1 as SGHTA and CDR2 as FQGNSA. The V gene lost 5 bases and the J gene lost 3 bases, with 20 bases spanning the gap. The CDR3 bases are TGTGCCAGCAGCCAGGGATCAGGTGGGGCGGTCTACGAGCAGTACTTC. The encoded protein is CASSQGSGGAVYEQYF.

This sequence joins TRBV19 and TRBJ1-2; 11 nucleotides line up with TRBD1. The CDR3 extends over 16 amino acids. V shed 1 base and J 2 bases; nucleotides not matched to a gene: 3. In germline, CDR1 is LNHDA, CDR2 SQIVND (reference sequence). CDR3 sequence reads: CASSIGWTGGNYGYTF. The CDR3 bases are TGTGCCAGTAGTATAGGTTGGACAGGGGGCAACTATGGCTACACCTTC.

This clone has only a few counts. The V gene is TRBV4-3, the J gene TRBJ1-4, with D unclear. Germline CDR1 reads LGHNA; CDR2 reads YSLEER. The CDR3 has 16 residues. V gave up 4 bases and J gave up 4 bases, with 16 bases separating them. In nucleotides, the CDR3 is TGCGCCAGCAGCCCCGGAGACGGCGCTGGTAATGAAAAACTGTTTTTT. It yields the protein CASSPGDGAGNEKLFF.

The rearrangement links TRBV4-1 to TRBJ1-6; D gene uncertain. The germline CDR1 and CDR2 sequences are MGHRA and YSYEKL. V shed 0 bases and J shed 0 bases, with 6 bases lying between them. The CDR3 covers 16 residues. The CDR3: CASSQEGSSYNSPLHF. In DNA, the CDR3 is TGCGCCAGCAGCCAAGAAGGGAGCTCCTATAATTCACCCCTCCACTTT.

J is TRBJ1-2 and V is TRBV29-1; 8 bases match TRBD1. With 7 bases clipped from V and 8 bases from J, the junction kept 6 bases outside the gene matches. The germline V gene has CDR1 SQVTM and CDR2 ANQGSEA. CDR3 size: 11 residues. CDR3 in DNA: TGCAGCGGAATGACAGGGGAAGGCTACACCTTC. Amino acid sequence: CSGMTGEGYTF. Full variable domain (rest looked up from reference TRBV29-1 and TRBJ1-2): SAVISQKPSRDICQRGTSLTIQCQVDSQVTMMFWYRQQPGQSLTLIATANQGSEATYESGFVIDKFPISRPNLTFSTLTVSNMSPEDSSIYLCSGMTGEGYTFGSGTRLTVV.